A selection of T cell receptor beta chains follows, all from one sample in a study of T-cell memory formation after mild COVID-19. TCRdb reanalysed the 5' RACE reads using MiXCR and keeps one entry per CDR3 protein. The table lists roughly 550,000 distinct CDR3 sequences, roughly 21% of them singletons. The sample taken for sequencing was PBMCs or a T cell subset sorted from them (not recorded which). Receptors were obtained from an adult woman who had mild COVID-19 (a few samples of this study predate the infection). Cell type and time point are not known. The CDR3 runs from the conserved cysteine through the conserved F or W. The D gene is left open where the match is weak. Expanded clones are given a class, and other clones once, few, many or no size at all.

NA few TRBJ1-2 TRBV18 TGTGCCAGCTCACCAGAGGTGGGGAGGAACTATGGCTACACCTTC CASSPEVGRNYGYTF
TRBD1 NA TRBJ1-1 TRBV27 TGTGCCAGCAGTCCCTCTCCCGGGACAGTGCCTGTCAAAAGGAACACTGAAGCTTTCTTT CASSPSPGTVPVKRNTEAFF
TRBD1 many TRBJ2-1 TRBV30 TGTGCCTGCCCCGGGACAGGGGGCAATGAGCAGTTCTTC CACPGTGGNEQFF
TRBD2 NA TRBJ2-3 TRBV20-1 TGCAGTGCCTTAAGAATCGGGAGCGGGAGAGTCACAGATACGCAGTATTTT CSALRIGSGRVTDTQYF
TRBD2 NA TRBJ2-2 TRBV4-1 TGCGCCAGCAGCCACGGACTAGCGGTCGCGAACACCGGGGAGCTGTTTTTT CASSHGLAVANTGELFF
TRBD1 NA TRBJ2-1 TRBV2 TGTGCCAGCAGTTCCTCAGGGACAGGGGGCTTCAATGAGCAGTTCTTC CASSSSGTGGFNEQFF
NA few TRBJ2-2 TRBV7-2 TGTGCCAGCAGCTCCCGGGACATCACCGGGGAGCTGTTTTTT CASSSRDITGELFF
TRBD1 few TRBJ2-7 TRBV27 TGTGCCAGCAGTTCCCCCGGGACAGGTCGTTACGAGCAGTACTTC CASSSPGTGRYEQYF
NA NA TRBJ1-2 TRBV29-1 TGCAGCGTCGCCTCTTCGGGGGGCTATGGCTACACCTTC CSVASSGGYGYTF
TRBD1 few TRBJ2-7 TRBV12-3/TRBV12-4 TGTGCCAGCAGCCCCGACGGGGACAGCCACTCATTTGAGCAGTACTTC CASSPDGDSHSFEQYF
TRBD1 NA TRBJ2-7 TRBV4-2 TGTGCCAGCAGCCAGGGGACAGACTACTACGAGCAGTACTTC CASSQGTDYYEQYF
NA NA TRBJ1-1 TRBV12-3/TRBV12-4 TGTGCCAGCAGATCTGCAGGGGTTCCTGAAGCTTTCTTT CASRSAGVPEAFF
NA NA TRBJ1-2 TRBV9 TGTGCCAGCAGCGTAGGACCGTTCGGAGGATATGGCTACACCTTC CASSVGPFGGYGYTF
TRBD2 NA TRBJ2-1 TRBV6-2/TRBV6-3 TGTGCCAGCAGTTACGCGGGAGGCGGGAGCTCCTACAATGAGCAGTTCTTC CASSYAGGGSSYNEQFF
TRBD2 NA TRBJ2-5 TRBV15 TGTGCCACCAGCAGAGGGGGAGGGCAAGAGACCCAGTACTTC CATSRGGGQETQYF
NA few TRBJ2-7 TRBV2 TGTGCCAGCAGTGACGGGGGCAGACCCATCTCCTACGAGCAGTACTTC CASSDGGRPISYEQYF
TRBD1 few TRBJ2-7 TRBV7-9 TGTGCCAGCAGCAATCCGGGACAGGGGGCCTACGAGCAGTACTTC CASSNPGQGAYEQYF
NA NA TRBJ1-2 TRBV6-5 TGTGCCAGCAGTTACCAGGGTGGCTACACCTTC CASSYQGGYTF